Following are 26 T cell receptor beta chains from one sample sequenced in a study of vaccination effects on CD4 cells after COVID-19. A roughly 10-day culture period preceded the isolation of CD4+ T cells. Their antigen targets remain unknown. Libraries were prepared by immunoSEQ multiplex PCR; TCRdb keeps only in-frame clonotypes and omits some of them. The table has around 56,000 clones, over 60% seen once. This sample comprised CD4+ T cells from PBMCs cultured without peptide, obtained before COVID-19 vaccination. The receptors stem from a human donor who received a COVID-19 vaccine.

This chain links TRBV5-4 with TRBJ2-3, with D perhaps matching TRBD1 (6 bases). V was shortened by 0 bases and J by 4 bases, with 6 bases between the two germline ends. The CDR3 totals 13 residues. Germline V lookup: CDR1 SGHNT, CDR2 YYREEE (reference sequence). The CDR3, as DNA: TGTGCCAGCAGCTTGGGACAGGCAGATACGCAGTATTTT. Protein: CASSLGQADTQYF.

This chain links TRBV5-4 with TRBJ2-5, with D perhaps TRBD2 (6 bases). In germline, CDR1 is SGHNT, CDR2 YYREEE (reference sequence). V dropped 4 bases and J dropped 5 bases, with 18 bases sitting between them. The CDR3 extends over 15 amino acids. As DNA, the CDR3 is TGTGCCAGCAGCCCCGGGGGAGGCGGAGAGGAGACCCAGTACTTC. Amino acids: CASSPGGGGEETQYF.

The chain links TRBV7-2 to TRBJ1-6; D is uncertain. CDR1 is SGHTA and CDR2 is FQGNSA in the germline V gene. This CDR3 is 15 amino acids long. Trimming took 3 bases from V and 4 from J, leaving 10 bases between them. CDR3 in amino acids: CASSLGSGYNSPLHF. DNA for the CDR3: TGTGCCAGCAGCTTGGGCAGTGGGTATAATTCACCCCTCCACTTT.

This clone was found once. The gene calls are TRBV3-1 (or the pseudogene TRBV3-2) and TRBJ1-5, with D unclear. Looked up from germline, CDR1 is LGHDT and CDR2 is YNNKEL (reference sequence). Deletions cut 6 bases from V and 2 bases from J, with 14 bases between. The CDR3 totals 15 residues. In nucleotides, the CDR3 is TGTGCCAGCAGTAAGGTGGGGTCTGGCAATCAGCCCCAGCATTTT. The encoded protein is CASSKVGSGNQPQHF.

This clone was seen only a few times. The chain uses TRBV5-6 and TRBJ1-6; 7 nucleotides match TRBD1. V lost 4 bases, J lost 8 bases, and 3 bases stayed unmatched. The CDR3 runs 13 residues. Germline values: CDR1 SGHDT, CDR2 YYEEEE. The CDR3: CASSRTGDSPLHF. The CDR3 DNA reads as TGTGCCAGCAGCCGTACAGGGGATTCACCCCTCCACTTT. Variable domain in full (rest from reference TRBV5-6 and TRBJ1-6): DAGVTQSPTHLIKTRGQQVTLRCSPKSGHDTVSWYQQALGQGPQFIFQYYEEEERQRGNFPDRFSGHQFPNYSSELNVNALLLGDSALYLCASSRTGDSPLHFGNGTRLTVT.

This clone was observed a handful of times. The chain uses TRBV5-6 and TRBJ1-1; a possible D gene is TRBD1 (6 bases). The CDR3 runs 15 residues. Germline loops: CDR1 SGHDT, CDR2 YYEEEE. Trimming stripped 2 bases from V and 3 bases from J, with 14 bases between. CDR3 in DNA: TGTGCCAGCAGCTTAACAGGGTCGAGGTACACTGAAGCTTTCTTT. Amino acids: CASSLTGSRYTEAFF.

This chain connects TRBV5-6 to TRBJ1-1; D is perhaps TRBD1 (6 bases). Germline assignment: CDR1 SGHDT and CDR2 YYEEEE. Trimming took off 10 bases at V and 3 bases at J, with 25 bases between the two ends. The CDR3 consists of 16 residues. The CDR3, as DNA: TGTGCCTCCCATTCTTGGGGGGGCGCGTCGTACACTGAAGCTTTCTTT. Its protein product is CASHSWGGASYTEAFF.

The CDR3 bases are TGTGCCAGCAGTTTAACCGGACAGGGTAAATCCTACGAGCAGTACGTC. This codes for CASSLTGQGKSYEQYV. The chain couples TRBV28 to TRBJ2-7; 8 nucleotides match TRBD1. The CDR3 has 16 amino acids. Germline V gene lookup returns CDR1 MDHEN and CDR2 SYDVKM. V dropped 2 bases and J dropped 1; count of bases not matched to a gene: 7.

The rearrangement uses TRBV6-6 and TRBJ2-3, with D unresolved. Trimming cost V 5 bases and J 0 bases, with 3 bases left between them. Germline loops: CDR1 MNHNY, CDR2 SVGAGI (reference sequence). This CDR3 region has 12 residues. The CDR3: CASSASTDTQYF. In nucleotides, the CDR3 is TGTGCCAGCAGTGCGAGCACAGATACGCAGTATTTT.

CDR3 bases: TGTGCCAGCAGTTATCCTGACAGTGTCTATTCACCCCTCCACTTT. It codes for CASSYPDSVYSPLHF. The chain combines TRBV6-6 with TRBJ1-6; a weak D match, TRBD1 (5 bases). CDR3 length: 15 residues. The V gene lost 3 bases and the J gene lost 8 bases, with 14 bases spanning the gap. Germline V gene data show CDR1 as MNHNY and CDR2 as SVGAGI (reference sequence).

This chain joins TRBV12-5 and TRBJ2-3; weak D call: TRBD1 (6 bases). V gave up 4 bases and J gave up 0 bases, with 11 bases separating them. Germline V gives CDR1 LGHNT, CDR2 FRNRAP. This CDR3 has 15 amino acids. CDR3 nucleotides: TGTGCTAGTGGTTCACAGGGCCCCAGCACAGATACGCAGTATTTT. Its translation: CASGSQGPSTDTQYF.

The sample holds one count of this clone. The chain couples TRBV7-7 to TRBJ2-7; no reliable D call. Per the germline V gene, CDR1 is SSHAT and CDR2 is FNYEAQ (reference sequence). The CDR3 is 13 residues long. V shed 3 bases and J shed 3 bases, with 9 bases lying between them. CDR3 region: CASSFRWGYEQYV. CDR3 nucleotide sequence: TGTGCCAGCAGCTTCCGGTGGGGCTACGAGCAGTACGTC.

The gene calls are TRBV5-1 and TRBJ2-5, with D possibly being TRBD2 (5 bases). V dropped 2 bases and J dropped 3 bases, with 14 bases sitting between them. CDR3 size: 15 residues. Germline V lookup: CDR1 SGHRS, CDR2 YFSETQ. The CDR3 coding sequence is TGCGCCAGCAGCTTCGAGGCGCGGGCCAAAGAGACCCAGTACTTC. Protein sequence: CASSFEARAKETQYF. Full variable domain (outside the CDR3, taken from reference TRBV5-1 and TRBJ2-5): KAGVTQTPRYLIKTRGQQVTLSCSPISGHRSVSWYQQTPGQGLQFLFEYFSETQRNKGNFPGRFSGRQFSNSRSEMNVSTLELGDSALYLCASSFEARAKETQYFGPGTRLLVL.

V usage is TRBV4-2 and J usage is TRBJ1-6; the D gene is possibly TRBD1 (5 bases). V was clipped by 0 bases and J by 1 base, with 7 bases between them. This CDR3 contains 16 residues. Germline values: CDR1 LGHNA, CDR2 YNFKEQ. This CDR3 is CASSQEQGSYNSPLHF. The CDR3 DNA is TGTGCCAGCAGCCAAGAGCAGGGATCCTATAATTCACCCCTCCACTTT.

V usage is TRBV5-6 and J usage is TRBJ1-5; possibly TRBD1 for D (6 bases). CDR1 SGHDT and CDR2 YYEEEE come from the germline V gene. V dropped 4 bases and J dropped 0 bases, with 17 bases sitting between them. CDR3 length: 17 amino acids. CDR3 amino acids: CASSRYGTPDSNQPQHF. The CDR3 bases are TGTGCCAGCAGCCGATATGGGACACCAGATAGCAATCAGCCCCAGCATTTT.

The count of this clone is one. CDR3 in DNA: TGTGCCAGTAGTATTCCGGGACTGCTAGATACGCAGTATTTT. Amino acid sequence: CASSIPGLLDTQYF. The chain employs TRBV19 and TRBJ2-3; possible D gene TRBD2, 6 bases. This CDR3 comprises 14 residues. V was clipped by 3 bases and J by 5 bases, with 12 bases between them. CDR1 is LNHDA and CDR2 is SQIVND in the germline V gene (reference sequence).

The table lists this clone with a few counts. J is TRBJ2-2 and V is TRBV4-1; D remains unclear. This CDR3 contains 15 residues. Trimming took off 0 bases at V and 5 bases at J, with 10 bases between the two ends. CDR1 is MGHRA, CDR2 YSYEKL, per germline. The CDR3 spells CASSQEKAETGELFF. The CDR3 nucleotides are TGCGCCAGCAGCCAAGAAAAGGCCGAAACCGGGGAGCTGTTTTTT.

In its sample, this clone was seen once. The V and J genes are TRBV6-6 and TRBJ2-5; 12 positions agree with TRBD2. Per germline, CDR1 MNHNY and CDR2 SVGAGI (reference sequence). CDR3 length: 15 amino acids. The V gene end was trimmed by 5 bases and the J gene end by 1 base; junction bases not matched to a gene: 2. CDR3: CASSALAGGQETQYF. In DNA, the CDR3 is TGTGCCAGCAGTGCACTAGCGGGGGGCCAAGAGACCCAGTACTTC.

The rearrangement uses TRBV25-1 and TRBJ1-4; weak D call: TRBD1 (5 bases). V lost 2 bases, J lost 7 bases, and 11 bases lay in between. The CDR3 length is 14 residues. Germline loops: CDR1 MGHDK, CDR2 SYGVNS. The CDR3 bases are TGTGCCAGCAGTGAAGGTGGGGCTGGTGAAAAACTGTTTTTT. Its protein product is CASSEGGAGEKLFF.

Here the CDR3 DNA reads TGTGCTAGTGGTTTGTACACTTTGGGGACGGGGGCCTCGTCCTACAATGAGCAGTTCTTC. Amino acid sequence: CASGLYTLGTGASSYNEQFF. The J gene is TRBJ2-1, the V gene TRBV12-5; either TRBD1 or TRBD2 may supply D (6 bases each). Germline lookup yields CDR1 LGHNT and CDR2 FRNRAP. The V end was cut by 2 bases, the J end by 1 base, with 24 bases between. The CDR3 is made up of 20 amino acids.

The CDR3 coding sequence is TGTGCCAGCTCACGAGCGGGGGGGTCCTACGAGCAGTACGTC. The encoded protein is CASSRAGGSYEQYV. The J gene is TRBJ2-7, the V gene TRBV18, with 10 bases identical to TRBD2. Germline V gene sequence: CDR1 KGHSH, CDR2 LQKENI. The CDR3 has 14 amino acids. V lost 4 bases and J lost 1; bases outside the gene matches: 1.

Only a few counts were recorded for this clone. The chain uses TRBV7-8 and TRBJ2-2; 8 nucleotides agree with TRBD1. Germline V gene lookup returns CDR1 SGHVS and CDR2 FQNEAQ. This CDR3 is built from 15 residues. J lost 5 bases, V lost 1 base, and 3 bases had no gene match. The CDR3 here is CASSLVQGGTGELFF. The CDR3 nucleotides read TGTGCCAGCAGCTTAGTACAGGGGGGTACCGGGGAGCTGTTTTTT.

This clone was recorded once. This rearrangement joins TRBV19 to TRBJ1-1; 8 bases are shared with TRBD1. V lost 8 bases, J lost 2 bases, and 10 bases stayed unmatched. The length of the CDR3 is 15 residues. CDR1 LNHDA and CDR2 SQIVND come from the germline V gene (reference sequence). CDR3 DNA: TGTGCCAGTCACACTCGACAGGGGCCCAACACTGAAGCTTTCTTT. This encodes CASHTRQGPNTEAFF.

The chain links TRBV27 to TRBJ1-2; TRBD1 matches at 8 bases. After removal of 4 bases from V and 0 bases from J, the junction contained 4 bases not matched to a gene. The length of the CDR3 is 15 residues. Germline-derived CDR1 and CDR2 are MNHEY and SMNVEV (reference sequence). CDR3 loop: CASSWGTGANYGYTF. CDR3 DNA: TGTGCCAGCAGTTGGGGGACAGGAGCTAACTATGGCTACACCTTC.

The chain combines TRBV11-1 with TRBJ1-6, with 7 bases lining up with TRBD1. The CDR3 loop spans 14 amino acids. CDR1 and CDR2 (germline): SGHAT, FQDESV (reference sequence). Trimming removed 3 bases from V and 6 bases from J; junction bases left unmatched: 2. This CDR3 reads CASSLGQINSPLHF. CDR3 nucleotides: TGTGCCAGCAGCTTGGGACAGATTAATTCACCCCTCCACTTT.

The genes are TRBV5-1 and TRBJ1-1; D may be TRBD1 (6 bases). V gave up 8 bases and J gave up 6 bases, with 17 bases separating them. Germline V gives CDR1 SGHRS, CDR2 YFSETQ. There are 13 residues in the CDR3. The CDR3 DNA sequence: TGCGCCAGTACCAGGGGCGATTGGTCTGAAGCTTTCTTT. It specifies CASTRGDWSEAFF.